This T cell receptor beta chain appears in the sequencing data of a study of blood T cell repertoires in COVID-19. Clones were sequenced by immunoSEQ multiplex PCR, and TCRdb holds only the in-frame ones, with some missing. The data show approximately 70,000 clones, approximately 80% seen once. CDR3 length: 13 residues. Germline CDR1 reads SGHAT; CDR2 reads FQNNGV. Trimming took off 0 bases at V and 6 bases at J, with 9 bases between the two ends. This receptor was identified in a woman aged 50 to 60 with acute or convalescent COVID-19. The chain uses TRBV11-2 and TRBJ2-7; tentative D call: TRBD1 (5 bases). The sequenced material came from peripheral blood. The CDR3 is CASSLDRAGEQYF. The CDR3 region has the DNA TGTGCCAGCAGCTTAGACAGGGCAGGCGAGCAGTACTTC.